The entry that follows covers one TCR beta chain sequence. Its antigen target is currently unknown. One base away there is no much larger clone; base qualities are not given. Patients with autoimmune disease history or receiving systemic immunosuppression were excluded from the trial. Peripheral blood for TCR sequencing was drawn from every dose cohort at baseline, at cycle 4 day 1 and at cycle 7 day 1. Samples were obtained from an open-label, multicenter, first-in-human phase I dose-escalation trial of ivuxolimab. Adults with locally advanced or metastatic melanoma, renal cell, hepatocellular, or head and neck squamous cell carcinoma were enrolled in the trial. Before TCR sequencing, CD4+ and CD8+ T cells were separately sorted from peripheral blood. CDR1 and CDR2, per the germline V gene (reference sequence), are SEHNR and FQNEAQ. V trim: 6 bases; J trim: 4 bases; unmatched bases: 6. Counted from cysteine to phenylalanine, this CDR3 has 15 amino acids. This entry keeps only the CDR3 DNA: 45 bases, framed from base 1.

The entry originates in a study of OX40 agonist ivuxolimab in advanced cancers. The study in broad terms: Ivuxolimab was an agonistic, fully human IgG2 monoclonal antibody directed against OX40 (CD134), a costimulatory receptor. Of the roughly 52 dose-escalation patients, hepatocellular carcinoma was present in about 19, melanoma in roughly 15, renal cell carcinoma in 9 and head and neck cancer in 9. The purpose of peripheral TCRbeta sequencing was to test whether ivuxolimab changed TCR sequence diversity and led to clonal T-cell expansion. Prior anti-PD-1, anti-PD-L1 or anti-CTLA-4 therapy was permitted, and checkpoint inhibitors had been received by 40% to 50% of dose-escalation patients. Intravenous ivuxolimab was administered to patients every 2 weeks at six dose levels: 0.01, 0.1, 0.3, 1.5, 3 and 10 mg/kg. The dose-escalation cohort was approximately 83% male with a mean age of around 62 years, ranging from roughly 20 to 80. Three dose-escalation patients achieved partial responses, one with hepatocellular carcinoma and two with cutaneous melanoma. The monotherapy dose-escalation portion (N ≈ 57 patients) of the phase I ivuxolimab trial is reported in the paper. Paper-wide results and their limitations: On average, CD8+ T cells showed more expanded clones than CD4+ T cells after ivuxolimab. Low levels of normalized T-cell clonal expansion were also seen in some patients who did not respond. Clonal expansion of both CD4+ and CD8+ blood T cells was observed from baseline to week 6 at doses 0.1 to 3.0 mg/kg. In the 0.1-3.0 mg/kg groups, partial responders were among the patients with the lowest normalized peripheral clonal expansion, particularly in CD8+ T cells. The antigen specificity of the clonally expanded peripheral T cells was not determined.

For sequencing of the TCRbeta CDR3 region, genomic DNA was extracted from the sorted cells. The immunoSEQ Assay was used to sequence the TCRbeta CDR3 regions. TCRdb stores this immuneACCESS table with in-frame sequences only. Part of the clones is absent; in the studies checked, under half of the shortfall reflects unresolved V genes, and no reason is known for the rest. This sample comprises about 41,000 clones, more than 75% of them detected only once. Around 3.4% of the sample is in the top ten clones. This sequence was found in an adult with an advanced solid tumor such as melanoma, head and neck, liver or kidney cancer. Here the chain combines TRBV7-9 and TRBJ1-4, and 9 junctional nucleotides match TRBD1. The sample consisted of CD4+ or CD8+ T cells sorted from blood, taken in a trial of the OX40 agonist ivuxolimab. The encoded CDR3 is CASSRTGGINEKLFF. Read as DNA, the sequence is TGTGCCAGCAGTCGTACAGGGGGCATTAATGAAAAACTGTTTTTT.